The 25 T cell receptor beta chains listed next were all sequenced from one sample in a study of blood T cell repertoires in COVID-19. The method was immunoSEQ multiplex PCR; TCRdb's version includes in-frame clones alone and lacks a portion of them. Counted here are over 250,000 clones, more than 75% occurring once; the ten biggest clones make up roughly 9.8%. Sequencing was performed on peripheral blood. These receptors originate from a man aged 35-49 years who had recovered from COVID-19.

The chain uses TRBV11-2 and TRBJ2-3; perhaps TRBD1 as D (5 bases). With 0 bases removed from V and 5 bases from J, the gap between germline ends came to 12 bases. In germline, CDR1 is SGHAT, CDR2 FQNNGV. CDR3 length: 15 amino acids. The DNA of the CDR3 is TGTGCCAGCAGCTTAGAAGTCAGGGCGGTAGATACGCAGTATTTT. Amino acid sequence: CASSLEVRAVDTQYF.

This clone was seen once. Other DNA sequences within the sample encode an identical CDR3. The CDR3 region is CASSVRGGFTDTQYF. CDR3 DNA: TGTGCCAGCAGCGTTCGGGGGGGCTTTACAGATACGCAGTATTTT. The gene calls are TRBV9 and TRBJ2-3, with 8 nucleotides matching TRBD2. The CDR3 consists of 15 residues. Germline lookup yields CDR1 SGDLS and CDR2 YYNGEE. The V gene end was trimmed by 2 bases and the J gene end by 3 bases; junction bases not matched to a gene: 5.

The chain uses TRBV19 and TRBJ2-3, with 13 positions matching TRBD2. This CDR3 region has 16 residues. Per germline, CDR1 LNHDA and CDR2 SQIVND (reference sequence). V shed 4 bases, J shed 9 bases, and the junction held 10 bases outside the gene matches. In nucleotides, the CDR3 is TGTGCCAGTAGTACGACTAGCGGGAGGCCCCGCTCCACGCAGTATTTT. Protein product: CASSTTSGRPRSTQYF.

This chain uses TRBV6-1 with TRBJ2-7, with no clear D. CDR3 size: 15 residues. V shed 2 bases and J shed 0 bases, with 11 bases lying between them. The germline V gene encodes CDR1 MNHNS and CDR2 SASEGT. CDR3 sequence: CASSEMITYSYEQYF. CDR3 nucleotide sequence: TGTGCCAGCAGTGAAATGATTACTTACTCCTACGAGCAGTACTTC.

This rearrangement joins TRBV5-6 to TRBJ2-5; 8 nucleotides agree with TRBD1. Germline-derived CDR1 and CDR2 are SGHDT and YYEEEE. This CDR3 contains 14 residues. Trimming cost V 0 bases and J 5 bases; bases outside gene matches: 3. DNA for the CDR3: TGTGCCAGCAGCTTGGCGGCAGGGGGCGAGACCCAGTACTTC. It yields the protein CASSLAAGGETQYF.

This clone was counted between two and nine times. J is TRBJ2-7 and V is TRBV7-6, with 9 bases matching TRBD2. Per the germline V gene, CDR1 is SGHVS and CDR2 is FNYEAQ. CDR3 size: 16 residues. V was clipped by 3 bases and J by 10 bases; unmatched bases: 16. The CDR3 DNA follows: TGTGCCAGCAGCTTCGGTGGAGGTTCCTTAGCGGGGGCCCAGTACTTC. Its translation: CASSFGGGSLAGAQYF.

CDR3: CAISDTGVYGYTF. The DNA of the CDR3 is TGTGCCATCAGTGATACAGGGGTCTATGGCTACACCTTC. The chain carries TRBV10-3 and TRBJ1-2; TRBD1 matches at 7 bases. V shed 3 bases, J shed 4 bases, and the junction held 2 bases outside the gene matches. The CDR3 is 13 amino acids. Looked up from germline, CDR1 is ENHRY and CDR2 is SYGVKD.

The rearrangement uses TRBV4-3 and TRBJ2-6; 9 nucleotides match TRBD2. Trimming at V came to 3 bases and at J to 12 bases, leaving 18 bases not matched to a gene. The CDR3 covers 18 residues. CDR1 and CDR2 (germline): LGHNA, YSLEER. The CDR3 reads CASSHQTLGSGRPGVLTF. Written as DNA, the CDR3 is TGCGCCAGCAGCCACCAAACCCTAGGGAGCGGGAGGCCCGGCGTCCTGACTTTC.

For the CDR3, the DNA is TGTGCCAGCAGCGATCTAGCGGGGACATACAATGAGCAGTTCTTC. Translated: CASSDLAGTYNEQFF. The chain is built from TRBV7-2 and TRBJ2-1, with 9 bases that match TRBD2. Germline-derived CDR1 and CDR2 are SGHTA and FQGNSA. The CDR3 runs 15 residues. V trimming: 5 bases; J trimming: 4 bases; junction bases outside the gene matches: 6.

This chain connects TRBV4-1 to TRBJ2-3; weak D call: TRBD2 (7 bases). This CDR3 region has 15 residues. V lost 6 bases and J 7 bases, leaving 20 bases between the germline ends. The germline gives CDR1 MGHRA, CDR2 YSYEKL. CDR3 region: CASSAGGGGINTQYF. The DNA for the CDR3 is TGCGCCAGCAGTGCCGGAGGGGGGGGCATAAATACGCAGTATTTT.

CDR3 DNA: TGTGCCAGCAGTTACACACCTGCGAGGCTTGAAGCTTTCTTT. Translation gives CASSYTPARLEAFF. The chain is built from TRBV27 and TRBJ1-1; D unresolved. The CDR3 consists of 14 residues. Germline V gene lookup returns CDR1 MNHEY and CDR2 SMNVEV (reference sequence). Deletions cut 4 bases from V and 7 bases from J, with 16 bases between.

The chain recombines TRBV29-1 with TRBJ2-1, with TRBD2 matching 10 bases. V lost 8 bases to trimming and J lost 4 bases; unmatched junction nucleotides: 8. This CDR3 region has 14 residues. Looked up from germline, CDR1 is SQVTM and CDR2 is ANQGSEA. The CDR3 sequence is CSLTRGLAYNEQFF. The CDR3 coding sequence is TGCAGCCTCACCCGGGGACTAGCGTACAATGAGCAGTTCTTC.

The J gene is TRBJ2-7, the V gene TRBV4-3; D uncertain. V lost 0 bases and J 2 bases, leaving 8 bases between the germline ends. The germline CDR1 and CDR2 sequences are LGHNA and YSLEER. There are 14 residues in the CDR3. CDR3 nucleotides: TGCGCCAGCAGCCAAGAGTGGCAGACCTACGAGCAGTACTTC. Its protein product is CASSQEWQTYEQYF.

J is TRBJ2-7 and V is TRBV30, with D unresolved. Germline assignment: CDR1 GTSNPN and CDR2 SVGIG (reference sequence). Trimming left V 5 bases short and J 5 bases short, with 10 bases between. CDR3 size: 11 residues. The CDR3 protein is CAWVLRDEQYF. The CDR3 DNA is TGTGCCTGGGTTCTCCGCGACGAGCAGTACTTC.

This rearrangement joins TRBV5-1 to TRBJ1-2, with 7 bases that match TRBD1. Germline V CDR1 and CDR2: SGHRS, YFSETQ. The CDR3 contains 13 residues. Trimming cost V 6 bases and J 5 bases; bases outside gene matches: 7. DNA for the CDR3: TGCGCCAGCAAGGGACAGCTCCTTTATGGCTACACCTTC. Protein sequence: CASKGQLLYGYTF.

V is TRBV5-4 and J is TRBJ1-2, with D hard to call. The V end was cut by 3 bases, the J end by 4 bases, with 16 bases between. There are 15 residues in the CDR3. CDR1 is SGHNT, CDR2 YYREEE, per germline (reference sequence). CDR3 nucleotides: TGTGCCAGCAGCTCCTCTGCGGGGAGGAGCTATGGCTACACCTTC. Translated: CASSSSAGRSYGYTF.

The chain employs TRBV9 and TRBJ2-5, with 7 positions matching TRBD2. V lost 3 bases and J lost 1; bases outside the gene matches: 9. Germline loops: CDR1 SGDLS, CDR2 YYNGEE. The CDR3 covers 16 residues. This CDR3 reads CASSAGLGRAQETQYF. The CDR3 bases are TGTGCCAGCAGCGCGGGGCTTGGGAGGGCCCAAGAGACCCAGTACTTC.

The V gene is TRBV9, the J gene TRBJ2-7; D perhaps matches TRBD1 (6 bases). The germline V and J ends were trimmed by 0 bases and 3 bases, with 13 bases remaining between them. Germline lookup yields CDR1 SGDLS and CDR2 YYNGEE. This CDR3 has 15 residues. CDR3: CASSVGGGALYEQYF. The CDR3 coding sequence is TGTGCCAGCAGCGTAGGAGGGGGTGCCCTCTACGAGCAGTACTTC. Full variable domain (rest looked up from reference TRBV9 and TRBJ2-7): DSGVTQTPKHLITATGQRVTLRCSPRSGDLSVYWYQQSLDQGLQFLIQYYNGEERAKGNILERFSAQQFPDLHSELNLSSLELGDSALYFCASSVGGGALYEQYFGPGTRLTVT.

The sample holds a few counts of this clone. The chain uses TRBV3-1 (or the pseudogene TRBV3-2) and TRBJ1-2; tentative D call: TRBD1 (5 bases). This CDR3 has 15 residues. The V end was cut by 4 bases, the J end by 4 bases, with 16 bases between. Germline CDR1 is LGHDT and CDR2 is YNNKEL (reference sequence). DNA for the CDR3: TGTGCCAGCAGCCCCCAGGGATCTGCGTTCTATGGCTACACCTTC. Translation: CASSPQGSAFYGYTF.

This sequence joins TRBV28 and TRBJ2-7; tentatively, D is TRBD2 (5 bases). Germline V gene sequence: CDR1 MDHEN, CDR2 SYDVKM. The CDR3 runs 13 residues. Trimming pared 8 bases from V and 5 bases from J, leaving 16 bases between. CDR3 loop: CASRDEGLNEQYF. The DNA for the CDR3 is TGTGCCAGCCGTGATGAGGGCTTAAACGAGCAGTACTTC.

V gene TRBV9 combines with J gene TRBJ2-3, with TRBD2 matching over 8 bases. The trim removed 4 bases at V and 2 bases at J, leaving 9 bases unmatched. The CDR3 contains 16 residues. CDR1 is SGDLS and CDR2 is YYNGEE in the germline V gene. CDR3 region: CASSLLSGGPTDTQYF. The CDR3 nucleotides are TGTGCCAGCAGCCTCTTGAGCGGGGGACCCACAGATACGCAGTATTTT. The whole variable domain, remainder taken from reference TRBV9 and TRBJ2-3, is DSGVTQTPKHLITATGQRVTLRCSPRSGDLSVYWYQQSLDQGLQFLIQYYNGEERAKGNILERFSAQQFPDLHSELNLSSLELGDSALYFCASSLLSGGPTDTQYFGPGTRLTVL.

CDR3 sequence (DNA): TGTGCCAGCAGCTTAGAGGGGGGGACCACTGAAGCTTTCTTT. It codes for CASSLEGGTTEAFF. The gene calls are TRBV11-3 and TRBJ1-1; possibly TRBD1 for D (5 bases). V was clipped by 0 bases and J by 4 bases, with 9 bases between them. The CDR3 is 14 amino acids. Germline V gene lookup returns CDR1 SGHNT and CDR2 YENEEA.

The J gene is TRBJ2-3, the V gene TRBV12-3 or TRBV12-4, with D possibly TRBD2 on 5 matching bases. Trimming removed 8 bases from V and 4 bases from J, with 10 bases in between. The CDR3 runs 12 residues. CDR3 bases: TGTGCCAGCGGAGGCGATCCAGATACGCAGTATTTT. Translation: CASGGDPDTQYF.

The CDR3 nucleotides are TGTGCCAGCAGCTTAATAAGCACAGATACGCAGTATTTT. Residues: CASSLISTDTQYF. This sequence joins TRBV7-3 and TRBJ2-3, with D uncertain. V lost 1 base to trimming and J lost 0 bases, with 2 bases between them. The CDR3 runs 13 residues. The germline V gene encodes CDR1 SGHTA and CDR2 FQGTGA.

The CDR3 protein is CASSYSKADRGTF. The CDR3 DNA follows: TGTGCCAGCAGTTACTCGAAGGCCGACAGAGGCACCTTC. The V and J genes are TRBV6-5 and TRBJ1-2; D may be TRBD1 (5 bases). V lost 0 bases, J lost 13 bases, and 15 bases lay in between. The CDR3 spans 13 residues. Germline CDR1 is MNHEY and CDR2 is SVGAGI.